This T cell receptor (beta chain) was identified in a study of shared clonotypes between healthy human individuals. Study-wide context: The plates for each donor numbered three CD4 naive, three CD4 memory, two CD8 naive and one CD8 memory.

Notes on the study in general: A handful of donors shared about 5% of their naive CD4 clonotypes.

Repertoires were generated with immunoSEQ multiplex PCR, while TCRdb's copy carries only in-frame clones and drops some. The table shows over 2 million clones, with roughly 94% occurring only once. The CDR3 has 12 amino acids. From germline, CDR1 is SQVTM and CDR2 ANQGSEA. Trimming removed 1 base at V and 8 bases at J, with 9 bases between. Of note for this clone: Its antigen is unidentified.

The CD4+ fraction was divided into a CD45RA+ naive subset and a CD45RA-negative memory subset. Specimen: naive CD4+ T cells sorted from blood. Regarding subset: CD45RA+ positively selected. This clonotype was sampled from a man aged 18 to 30 in good health. The chain links TRBV29-1 to TRBJ2-1, with D possibly matching TRBD1 (6 bases). Written as DNA, the CDR3 is TGCAGCGTTGAAGTGGCAGGGGATGAGCAGTTCTTC. This encodes CSVEVAGDEQFF.